Sequencing of this T cell receptor beta chain was carried out in a study of response to subunit inactivated influenza vaccine. Overall study results and limits: Seasonal influenza vaccination, on each occasion, was suggested by the authors to recruit few new T cells.

This clonotype has only a few counts. What it recognizes is unknown. TCRdb analysed the RT-PCR reads with MiXCR anew, one entry per CDR3 protein. The repertoire holds more than 700,000 distinct CDR3 sequences, with approximately 21% as singletons. The CDR3 length is 17 residues. Looked up from germline, CDR1 is MNHEY and CDR2 is SVGEGT. The trim removed 2 bases at V and 6 bases at J, leaving 13 bases unmatched. The V call is TRBV6-2 or TRBV6-3, the J call TRBJ2-3; 8 bases fit TRBD2. The sequenced sample was PBMCs from blood, obtained more than 4 days after vaccination. This TCR was recovered from a man between 45 and 60 years old who received an inactivated influenza vaccine. CDR3 protein: CASSYLGAGASKDTQYF. CDR3 coding DNA: TGTGCCAGCAGTTACCTAGGAGCGGGAGCTAGTAAGGATACGCAGTATTTT.